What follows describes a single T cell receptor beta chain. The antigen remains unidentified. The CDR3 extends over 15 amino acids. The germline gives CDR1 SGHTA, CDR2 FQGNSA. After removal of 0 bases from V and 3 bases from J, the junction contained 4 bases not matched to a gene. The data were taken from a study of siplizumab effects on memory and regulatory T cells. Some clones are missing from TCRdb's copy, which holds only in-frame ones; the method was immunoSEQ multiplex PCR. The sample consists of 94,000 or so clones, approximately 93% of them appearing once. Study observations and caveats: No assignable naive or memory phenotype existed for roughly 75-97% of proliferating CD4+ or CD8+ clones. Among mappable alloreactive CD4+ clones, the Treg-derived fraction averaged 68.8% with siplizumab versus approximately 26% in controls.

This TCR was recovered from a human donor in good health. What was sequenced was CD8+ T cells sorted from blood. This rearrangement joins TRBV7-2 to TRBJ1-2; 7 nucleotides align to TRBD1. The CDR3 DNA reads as TGTGCCAGCAGCTTAGCAGGGGGCTTCCACTATGGCTACACCTTC. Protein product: CASSLAGGFHYGYTF.